The clone carrying this T cell receptor beta chain was detected a few times. Its antigen is still unknown. The data stem from a study of T cells after yellow fever vaccination. Findings and limits, study-wide: It was a small share of clonotypes that appeared in both CD4 and CD8 compartments.

There are 13 residues in the CDR3. V lost 3 bases to trimming and J lost 1 base, with 9 bases between them. The germline gives CDR1 DFQATT, CDR2 SNEGSKA (reference sequence). TCRdb called the 5' RACE reads again in MiXCR, with one record for every CDR3 protein. The sample consists of about 230,000 distinct CDR3 sequences, 6.7% of them appearing once. The chain couples TRBV20-1 to TRBJ1-1; TRBD1 might be the D (5 bases). The TCR sequence derives from a man aged 25 to 40 who received the YFV17D yellow fever vaccine. The sample consisted of CD4+ T cells sorted from PBMCs, taken on the day of the yellow fever booster vaccination. As DNA, the CDR3 is TGCAGTGCTAGCAATGGGGGGAACACTGAAGCTTTCTTT. This encodes CSASNGGNTEAFF.